These 26 T cell receptor beta chains were all obtained from the same sample, sequenced in a study of T cell responses to AZD1222 COVID-19 vaccine. Sequencing was performed with immunoSEQ multiplex PCR; in TCRdb, only in-frame clones are kept and a portion is missing. The sample comprises 120,000 or so clones, approximately 88% of which are singletons, and around 30% rests with the top ten. Sequenced material: peripheral blood, taken on day 0 of AZD1222 vaccination. The origin of the receptors is an adult in good health.

The chain links TRBV10-3 to TRBJ2-1, with TRBD2 matching over 7 bases. CDR1 is ENHRY and CDR2 is SYGVKD in the germline V gene. The junction had 10 bases not matched to a gene; V was cut back by 0 bases and J by 8 bases. The CDR3 has 16 amino acids. The CDR3 loop reads CAISESRLAVGDEQFF. The CDR3 DNA follows: TGTGCCATCAGTGAGTCGCGTCTAGCGGTTGGCGATGAGCAGTTCTTC.

The J gene is TRBJ2-1, the V gene TRBV9; D unclear. Trimming pared 3 bases from V and 6 bases from J, leaving 7 bases between. The CDR3 spans 12 residues. Germline V gene data show CDR1 as SGDLS and CDR2 as YYNGEE. This chain's CDR3 is CASSAGLNEQFF. The CDR3 bases are TGTGCCAGCAGCGCCGGTCTCAATGAGCAGTTCTTC.

This chain links TRBV7-2 with TRBJ1-1; possibly TRBD1 for D (5 bases). Germline-derived CDR1 and CDR2 are SGHTA and FQGNSA. CDR3 length: 15 residues. V was clipped by 1 base and J by 1 base, with 10 bases between them. CDR3 sequence reads: CASSLVWGENTEAFF. CDR3 in DNA: TGTGCCAGCAGCTTAGTGTGGGGCGAGAACACTGAAGCTTTCTTT.

The V call is TRBV11-2, the J call TRBJ2-7; 10 bases are shared with TRBD1. Germline V gives CDR1 SGHAT, CDR2 FQNNGV. The CDR3 covers 12 residues. Trimming removed 8 bases from V and 6 bases from J; junction bases left unmatched: 4. CDR3 loop: CASRQGAGEQYF. The CDR3, as DNA: TGTGCCAGCCGACAGGGGGCTGGCGAGCAGTACTTC. Full variable domain (outside the CDR3, taken from reference TRBV11-2 and TRBJ2-7): EAGVAQSPRYKIIEKRQSVAFWCNPISGHATLYWYQQILGQGPKLLIQFQNNGVVDDSQLPKDRFSAERLKGVDSTLKIQPAKLEDSAVYLCASRQGAGEQYFGPGTRLTVT.

The chain joins TRBV4-3 to TRBJ2-3; 12 bases fit TRBD2. Trimming cost V 4 bases and J 6 bases; bases outside gene matches: 2. The CDR3 contains 14 residues. In germline, CDR1 is LGHNA, CDR2 YSLEER. CDR3 DNA sequence: TGCGCCAGCAGCCCTAGCGGGAGGGCGGATACGCAGTATTTT. Protein: CASSPSGRADTQYF.

The chain combines TRBV2 with TRBJ1-2, with D perhaps matching TRBD1 (6 bases). Trimming took 9 bases from V and 5 from J, leaving 10 bases between them. The CDR3 is made up of 11 amino acids. Germline-derived CDR1 and CDR2 are SNHLY and FYNNEI. The CDR3 DNA reads as TGTGCCAGTTCGGGACATTATGGCTACACCTTC. Protein sequence: CASSGHYGYTF.

The CDR3 nucleotides read TGTGCCAGCAGTACAGCGGTCAAAAACATTCAGTACTTC. Protein product: CASSTAVKNIQYF. The chain is built from TRBV2 and TRBJ2-4, with a weak D call TRBD2 (5 bases). V gave up 5 bases and J gave up 3 bases, with 8 bases separating them. CDR1 SNHLY and CDR2 FYNNEI come from the germline V gene. The CDR3 has 13 amino acids.

As to this clone: This same CDR3 is encoded by further DNA sequences in the sample. CDR3: CASSLQGQYGYTF. The CDR3 nucleotides read TGTGCCAGCAGCTTGCAGGGACAGTATGGCTACACCTTC. The genes are TRBV5-6 and TRBJ1-2; 7 positions match TRBD1. The V gene's germline CDR1 is SGHDT and CDR2 YYEEEE. The V gene end was trimmed by 1 base and the J gene end by 5 bases; junction bases not matched to a gene: 2. The CDR3 has 13 residues.

J is TRBJ1-3 and V is TRBV18; TRBD1 agrees at 7 bases. CDR1 and CDR2 from the germline V gene are KGHSH and LQKENI. V lost 2 bases, J lost 4 bases, and 5 bases stayed unmatched. There are 15 residues in the CDR3. The CDR3 DNA is TGTGCCAGCTCACCAACAGGGGTCGAAGGAAACACCATATATTTT. This encodes CASSPTGVEGNTIYF.

The CDR3 sequence: CASSQDLQGTYGYTF. Written as DNA, the CDR3 is TGTGCCAGCAGCCAAGATTTGCAGGGCACCTATGGCTACACCTTC. The chain is built from TRBV4-2 and TRBJ1-2; maybe TRBD1 (5 bases). This CDR3 spans 15 amino acids. V shed 0 bases and J shed 4 bases, with 12 bases lying between them. The germline V gene has CDR1 LGHNA and CDR2 YNFKEQ.

The CDR3 sequence is CASSKGQGADEQYF. The DNA for the CDR3 is TGTGCCAGCAGCAAAGGACAGGGAGCGGACGAGCAGTACTTC. The V and J genes are TRBV21-1 and TRBJ2-7; the table's D call, TRBD1, was not checked against the DNA. TRBV21-1 is tagged as a pseudogene. This CDR3 is built from 14 residues.

The chain links TRBV7-2 to TRBJ2-7; 11 bases agree with TRBD1. Unmatched junction bases numbered 10, after V lost 5 bases and J lost 4 bases. This CDR3 spans 16 amino acids. CDR1 and CDR2 from the germline V gene are SGHTA and FQGNSA. In nucleotides, the CDR3 is TGTGCCAGCAGCCCCCCCGGGACAGGGGGTAATTACGAGCAGTACTTC. As protein: CASSPPGTGGNYEQYF. The whole variable domain, filled in from reference TRBV7-2 and TRBJ2-7, reads GAGVSQSPSNKVTEKGKDVELRCDPISGHTALYWYRQSLGQGLEFLIYFQGNSAPDKSGLPSDRFSAERTGGSVSTLTIQRTQQEDSAVYLCASSPPGTGGNYEQYFGPGTRLTVT.

The V and J genes are TRBV12-3 or TRBV12-4 and TRBJ2-3; the match to TRBD2 covers 7 bases. CDR3 length: 13 residues. The trim removed 8 bases at V and 1 base at J, leaving 3 bases unmatched. In nucleotides, the CDR3 is TGTGCCAGCTTGCTAGCGGGCACAGATACGCAGTATTTT. Translated, it gives CASLLAGTDTQYF.

The CDR3 sequence is CASSQDKREGRTNTEAFF. CDR3 coding DNA: TGTGCCAGCAGCCAAGATAAAAGGGAGGGACGGACGAACACTGAAGCTTTCTTT. V and J are TRBV3-1 (or the pseudogene TRBV3-2) and TRBJ1-1, with TRBD1 as a possible D gene (5 bases). The CDR3 totals 18 residues. Germline V gene lookup returns CDR1 LGHDT and CDR2 YNNKEL (reference sequence). Trimming cost V 0 bases and J 1 base, with 18 bases left between them.

This CDR3 reads CASSPPGQNYEQYF. Here the CDR3 DNA reads TGTGCCAGCTCACCTCCGGGACAGAATTACGAGCAGTACTTC. This chain links TRBV18 with TRBJ2-7, with 7 bases identical to TRBD1. The CDR3 has 14 residues. The trim removed 3 bases at V and 4 bases at J, leaving 6 bases unmatched. Germline V gives CDR1 KGHSH, CDR2 LQKENI.

This clone came up once. J is TRBJ1-3 and V is TRBV9; D remains unclear. This CDR3 comprises 15 residues. The V end lost 2 bases, the J end lost 0 bases, and 9 bases lay between the germline ends. In germline, CDR1 is SGDLS, CDR2 YYNGEE. The CDR3 bases are TGTGCCAGCAGCGTCCAGACGAGCTCTGGAAACACCATATATTTT. Encoded protein: CASSVQTSSGNTIYF.

CDR3 in amino acids: CASSWDREETQYF. The CDR3 DNA is TGTGCCAGCAGCTGGGACAGGGAGGAGACCCAGTACTTC. V and J are TRBV5-4 and TRBJ2-5; 9 nucleotides align to TRBD1. V trimming: 3 bases; J trimming: 5 bases; junction bases outside the gene matches: 2. Germline V CDR1 and CDR2: SGHNT, YYREEE (reference sequence). This CDR3 spans 13 amino acids.

This sequence joins TRBV28 and TRBJ1-1; tentative D call: TRBD1 (6 bases). Germline V gene data show CDR1 as MDHEN and CDR2 as SYDVKM. The germline V and J ends were trimmed by 5 bases and 2 bases, with 15 bases remaining between them. CDR3 size: 15 residues. For the CDR3, the DNA is TGTGCCAGCAGTAGTGGGGGGCTATCAAACACTGAAGCTTTCTTT. This translates into CASSSGGLSNTEAFF.

The chain links TRBV27 to TRBJ1-5; D possibly corresponds to TRBD1 (5 bases). V dropped 0 bases and J dropped 2 bases, with 11 bases sitting between them. Germline V lookup: CDR1 MNHEY, CDR2 SMNVEV (reference sequence). The CDR3 has 16 amino acids. The CDR3 protein is CASSLSGGTGNQPQHF. CDR3 sequence (DNA): TGTGCCAGCAGTTTATCGGGGGGAACGGGCAATCAGCCCCAGCATTTT.

The chain employs TRBV7-3 and TRBJ2-7, with 9 bases aligning to TRBD1. J lost 5 bases, V lost 5 bases, and 7 bases had no gene match. The CDR3 spans 14 residues. Germline V gene lookup returns CDR1 SGHTA and CDR2 FQGTGA. CDR3 in DNA: TGTGCCAGCAGCCGGGACAGGGATACCGACGAGCAGTACTTC. It yields the protein CASSRDRDTDEQYF.

This chain links TRBV3-1 (or the pseudogene TRBV3-2) with TRBJ1-2; no clear D gene. Germline CDR1 and CDR2: LGHDT and YNNKEL (reference sequence). The CDR3 spans 15 residues. V shed 0 bases and J shed 0 bases, with 8 bases lying between them. The CDR3 coding sequence is TGTGCCAGCAGCCAAGATTTAGGGACTAACTATGGCTACACCTTC. Translating gives CASSQDLGTNYGYTF.

In nucleotides, the CDR3 is TGTGCTAGTGAGCAGTGGAGCACAGATACGCAGTATTTT. Translated, it gives CASEQWSTDTQYF. The chain combines TRBV12-5 with TRBJ2-3; D gene uncertain. Germline values: CDR1 LGHNT, CDR2 FRNRAP. V was pared by 7 bases and J by 0 bases, with 8 bases between. The CDR3 runs 13 residues. The full variable domain, completed using reference TRBV12-5 and TRBJ2-3, is DARVTQTPRHKVTEMGQEVTMRCQPILGHNTVFWYRQTMMQGLELLAYFRNRAPLDDSGMPKDRFSAEMPDATLATLKIQPSEPRDSAVYFCASEQWSTDTQYFGPGTRLTVL.

The chain carries TRBV7-9 and TRBJ1-4; unclear D gene. This CDR3 region has 14 residues. Germline CDR1 SEHNR, CDR2 FQNEAQ (reference sequence). Trimming removed 5 bases from V and 8 bases from J, with 15 bases in between. The CDR3 DNA reads TGTGCCAGCAGCCAGGCCATAGCGGGGGAAAAACTGTTTTTT. It yields the protein CASSQAIAGEKLFF.

This chain joins TRBV29-1 and TRBJ1-1, with D possibly TRBD1 on 5 matching bases. Germline CDR1 is SQVTM and CDR2 is ANQGSEA. Trimming removed 1 base at V and 11 bases at J, with 11 bases between. The CDR3 runs to 11 residues. CDR3 nucleotides: TGCAGCGTTGAAGGACTGGGGGTTGCTTTCTTT. The encoded protein is CSVEGLGVAFF.

The rearrangement uses TRBV5-1 and TRBJ2-5; D remains ambiguous. The CDR3 contains 12 residues. Trimming removed 4 bases at V and 4 bases at J, with 8 bases between. Germline-derived CDR1 and CDR2 are SGHRS and YFSETQ. The CDR3: CASSPPGETQYF. For the CDR3, the DNA is TGCGCCAGCAGCCCACCGGGAGAGACCCAGTACTTC.

This chain joins TRBV7-8 and TRBJ1-4, with TRBD1 identical over 8 bases. In germline, CDR1 is SGHVS, CDR2 FQNEAQ. V was pared by 5 bases and J by 4 bases, with 6 bases of the junction left unmatched. The CDR3 contains 15 residues. The CDR3: CASSVYRGFNEKLFF. Written as DNA, the CDR3 is TGTGCCAGCAGCGTATACAGGGGGTTTAATGAAAAACTGTTTTTT.